The 3 T cell receptor beta chains in this list originate from one sample, sequenced in a study of CD8+ T cells in alopecia areata. RNA was extracted and reverse transcribed into cDNA as the sequencing template. TCRdb's table, derived via immunoSEQ multiplex PCR, lists solely in-frame clones and lacks some. This sample has approximately 89,000 clones; about 53% occur once, and the top ten carry 5.5% to 6%. Material for sequencing was NKG2D-high CD8+ T cells sorted from blood. Receptors originate from a human donor with alopecia areata.

This clone has more than one count but fewer than ten. The chain employs TRBV28 and TRBJ1-2, with TRBD1 matching over 7 bases. V lost 5 bases, J lost 6 bases, and 9 bases stayed unmatched. The CDR3 runs 14 residues. Germline values: CDR1 MDHEN, CDR2 SYDVKM. The chain's CDR3 is CASSRRQGLHGYTF. Here the CDR3 DNA reads TGTGCCAGCAGTCGACGACAGGGCTTGCATGGCTACACCTTC.

The gene calls are TRBV9 and TRBJ2-3; the D is unclear. Trimming shortened V by 3 bases and J by 4 bases, and 12 bases separated the two germline ends. The germline V gene has CDR1 SGDLS and CDR2 YYNGEE. This CDR3 has 14 amino acids. The CDR3 region is CASSGGSSPDTQYF. For the CDR3, the DNA is TGTGCCAGCAGCGGGGGATCAAGCCCAGATACGCAGTATTTT.

This chain joins TRBV30 and TRBJ2-7; 8 bases line up with TRBD1. This CDR3 has 13 amino acids. J lost 2 bases, V lost 4 bases, and 4 bases had no gene match. Germline V gives CDR1 GTSNPN, CDR2 SVGIG (reference sequence). The CDR3: CAWTDRAPYEQYF. The CDR3 bases are TGTGCCTGGACGGACAGGGCACCCTACGAGCAGTACTTC.